Sequencing of this T cell receptor beta chain was carried out in a study of OX40 agonist ivuxolimab in advanced cancers. As for the study in general: Partial responses, seen in three patients, involved one hepatocellular carcinoma and two cutaneous melanomas. Study conclusions and caveats: There were also nonresponders showing low normalized T-cell clonal expansion.

The method was immunoSEQ multiplex PCR; TCRdb's version includes in-frame clones alone and lacks a portion of them. The sample holds some 42,000 clones; 75% to 85% are singletons and the top ten take 2% to 3%. Comments on this clone: Its specificity is unknown.

Germline-derived CDR1 and CDR2 are LNHDA and SQIVND (reference sequence). V was cut by 4 bases and J by 4 bases, with 11 bases left in between. This CDR3 is 14 amino acids long. This receptor was obtained from an adult with an advanced solid tumor such as melanoma, head and neck, liver or kidney cancer. The material sequenced was CD4+ or CD8+ T cells sorted from blood, taken in a trial of the OX40 agonist ivuxolimab. The chain recombines TRBV19 with TRBJ2-1; D possibly corresponds to TRBD1 (6 bases). The CDR3 DNA reads as TGTGCCAGTAGTAGACAGGCCCTTTACAATGAGCAGTTCTTC. Translated, it gives CASSRQALYNEQFF.